Below are 6 T cell receptor beta chains sequenced from a single sample in a study of shared T cell receptors in the human thymus. Measured with immunoSEQ multiplex PCR; TCRdb has only the in-frame clones, and not every one. The sample records under 450,000 clones, over 90% being singletons. The specimen sequenced was thymocytes. The origin of the receptors is a human donor.

The chain has TRBV4-3 and TRBJ1-2; D is uncertain. V lost 0 bases, J lost 9 bases, and 14 bases lay in between. CDR1 and CDR2 from the germline V gene are LGHNA and YSLEER. The CDR3 length is 14 residues. The CDR3: CASSQDRPLWSYTF. CDR3 sequence (DNA): TGCGCCAGCAGCCAAGACAGACCCCTGTGGAGCTACACCTTC.

The gene calls are TRBV6-6 and TRBJ2-5; D is uncertain. The V and J ends lost 2 bases and 3 bases respectively, with 10 bases between them. The germline V gene encodes CDR1 MNHNY and CDR2 SVGAGI (reference sequence). This CDR3 has 14 amino acids. The CDR3 protein is CASSYGLLKETQYF. CDR3 coding DNA: TGTGCCAGCAGTTACGGCCTGCTAAAAGAGACCCAGTACTTC.

The chain joins TRBV29-1 to TRBJ1-1; D call uncertain. The CDR3 is 14 residues long. CDR1 is SQVTM, CDR2 ANQGSEA, per germline. Trimming removed 6 bases at V and 6 bases at J, with 20 bases between. The CDR3 is CSVRAGTKRAEAFF. The CDR3 DNA follows: TGCAGCGTCCGGGCCGGAACCAAGAGGGCTGAAGCTTTCTTT.

V gene TRBV2 combines with J gene TRBJ1-1; TRBD1 agrees at 10 bases. Germline-derived CDR1 and CDR2 are SNHLY and FYNNEI. The CDR3 is made up of 14 amino acids. Trimming cost V 5 bases and J 4 bases; bases outside gene matches: 4. CDR3 residues: CASSRQGAPTEAFF. CDR3 bases: TGTGCCAGCAGTAGACAGGGGGCGCCCACTGAAGCTTTCTTT.

This rearrangement joins TRBV7-2 to TRBJ2-4; no clear D. The length of the CDR3 is 14 residues. V was shortened by 4 bases and J by 0 bases, with 7 bases between the two germline ends. Germline V gives CDR1 SGHTA, CDR2 FQGNSA. The CDR3 region is CASSSRVAKNIQYF. The CDR3 region has the DNA TGTGCCAGCAGCTCTAGGGTAGCCAAAAACATTCAGTACTTC.

The V gene is TRBV5-8, the J gene TRBJ1-3; D might be TRBD1 (5 bases). Trimming pared 3 bases from V and 0 bases from J, leaving 22 bases between. The CDR3 is made up of 19 amino acids. Germline loops: CDR1 SGHTS, CDR2 YDEGEE. CDR3 sequence (DNA): TGTGCCAGCAGCTCCCTGCGACAGATCCCTCCCGTCTCTGGAAACACCATATATTTT. Amino acids: CASSSLRQIPPVSGNTIYF.